The 6 T cell receptor beta chains reported below all come from one sample, sequenced in a study of STAT3 mutations in large granular lymphocyte leukemia. No antigen is known for these receptors. TCRdb's table, derived via immunoSEQ multiplex PCR, lists solely in-frame clones and lacks some. The data contain about 10,000 clones, approximately 90% of them singletons. Notes on the study in general: In T-cell large granular lymphocyte leukemia, about half of patients showed multiple immunodominant subclonotypes.

The sample was peripheral blood mononuclear cells. The receptors come from a man aged 55 to 70 with T-cell large granular lymphocyte leukemia. Some clones in this sample may be carry-over from other donors' samples.

The chain has TRBV19 and TRBJ2-3; D is unresolved. CDR1 is LNHDA, CDR2 SQIVND, per germline (reference sequence). The CDR3 extends over 15 amino acids. The V end was cut by 8 bases, the J end by 0 bases, with 15 bases between. CDR3 amino acids: CASGQLTPSTDTQYF. CDR3 DNA: TGTGCCAGTGGGCAGCTAACCCCTAGCACAGATACGCAGTATTTT.

The chain carries TRBV19 and TRBJ1-2, with D unclear. CDR3 length equals 14 residues. Per the germline V gene, CDR1 is LNHDA and CDR2 is SQIVND (reference sequence). V shed 5 bases and J shed 6 bases, with 16 bases lying between them. This CDR3 is CASSGPPAGDGYTF. The CDR3 DNA sequence: TGTGCCAGTAGTGGCCCCCCAGCGGGTGATGGCTACACCTTC.

This clone was recorded only once. The gene calls are TRBV4-3 and TRBJ2-5; the D is unclear. Trimming shortened V by 0 bases and J by 2 bases, and 13 bases separated the two germline ends. The CDR3 totals 16 residues. CDR1 and CDR2 from the germline V gene are LGHNA and YSLEER. The DNA for the CDR3 is TGCGCCAGCAGCCAAGATTTCCAGCTGGGGCAAGAGACCCAGTACTTC. Amino acid sequence: CASSQDFQLGQETQYF.

A single count supports this clone. The chain recombines TRBV29-1 with TRBJ1-4; D call uncertain. CDR1 and CDR2 (germline): SQVTM, ANQGSEA. The CDR3 runs to 12 residues. V dropped 4 bases and J dropped 1 base, with 4 bases sitting between them. The CDR3 DNA sequence: TGCAGCGTTGCCCAAACTAATGAAAAACTGTTTTTT. Its translation: CSVAQTNEKLFF. The full variable domain, its missing parts supplied by reference TRBV29-1 and TRBJ1-4, is SAVISQKPSRDICQRGTSLTIQCQVDSQVTMMFWYRQQPGQSLTLIATANQGSEATYESGFVIDKFPISRPNLTFSTLTVSNMSPEDSSIYLCSVAQTNEKLFFGSGTQLSVL.

The V call is TRBV19, the J call TRBJ2-1; D unresolved. Germline CDR1 and CDR2: LNHDA and SQIVND (reference sequence). The CDR3 runs 15 residues. Trimming cost V 9 bases and J 5 bases, with 20 bases left between them. The DNA of the CDR3 is TGTGCCAGCCTCATATCTACAGTGCAACACAATGAGCAGTTCTTC. Translated, it gives CASLISTVQHNEQFF.

The V and J genes are TRBV29-1 and TRBJ2-1, with unresolved D. CDR3 length equals 13 residues. V gave up 7 bases and J gave up 0 bases, with 10 bases separating them. Per the germline V gene, CDR1 is SQVTM and CDR2 is ANQGSEA. The CDR3 bases are TGCAGCGCGGAGTCCAGCTCCTACAATGAGCAGTTCTTC. Amino acids: CSAESSSYNEQFF.